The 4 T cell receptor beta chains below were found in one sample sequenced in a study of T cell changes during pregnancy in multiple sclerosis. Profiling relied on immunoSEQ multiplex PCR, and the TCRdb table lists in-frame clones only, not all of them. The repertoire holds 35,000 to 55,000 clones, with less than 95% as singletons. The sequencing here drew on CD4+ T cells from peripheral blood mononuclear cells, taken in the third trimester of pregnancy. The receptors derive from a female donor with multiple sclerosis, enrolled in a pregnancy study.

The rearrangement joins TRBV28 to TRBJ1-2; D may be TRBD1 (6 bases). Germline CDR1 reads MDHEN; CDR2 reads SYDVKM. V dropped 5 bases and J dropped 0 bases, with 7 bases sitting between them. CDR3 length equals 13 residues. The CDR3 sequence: CASSRTANYGYTF. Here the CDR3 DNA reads TGTGCCAGCAGTCGGACAGCTAACTATGGCTACACCTTC.

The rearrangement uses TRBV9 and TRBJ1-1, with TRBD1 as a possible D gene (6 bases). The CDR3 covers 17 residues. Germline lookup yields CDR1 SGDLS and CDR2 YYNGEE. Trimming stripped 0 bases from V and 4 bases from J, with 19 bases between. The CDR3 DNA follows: TGTGCCAGCAGCGTAGGCACGGGGGGCCAGGGCTTCACTGAAGCTTTCTTT. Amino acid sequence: CASSVGTGGQGFTEAFF.

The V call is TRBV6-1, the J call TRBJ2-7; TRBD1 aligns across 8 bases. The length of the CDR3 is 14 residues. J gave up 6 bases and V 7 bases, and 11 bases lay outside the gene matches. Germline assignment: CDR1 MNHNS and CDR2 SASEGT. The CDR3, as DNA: TGTGCCAGCACCCCGACAGGGGAAAGTTCCGAGCAGTACTTC. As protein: CASTPTGESSEQYF.

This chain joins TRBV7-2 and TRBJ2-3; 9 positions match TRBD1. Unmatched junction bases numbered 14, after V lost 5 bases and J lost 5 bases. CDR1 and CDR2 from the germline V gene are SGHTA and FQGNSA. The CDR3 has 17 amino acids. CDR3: CASSISVGTGMQDTQYF. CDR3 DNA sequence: TGTGCCAGCAGCATCAGTGTTGGGACAGGGATGCAAGATACGCAGTATTTT.